This entry concerns a single T cell receptor (beta chain). In its sample, this clonotype was seen a few times. Its antigen is still unknown. No base quality values were provided; no much bigger clone lies one nucleotide off. The sequencing machine was an Illumina NovaSeq 6000. cDNA libraries for TCRalpha and TCRbeta were prepared by 5'RACE using constant-segment primers, with sample barcodes and unique molecular identifiers added. Trizol reagent was used to extract RNA from every sample. Libraries were amplified in two PCR steps, with a second sample barcode and Illumina TruSeq adapters added in the second step. Sequencing of libraries was performed on an Illumina NovaSeq with 2 x 150 bp paired-end reads. The original methods were these. With migec v1.2.7, reads were demultiplexed and then collapsed into UMI-guided consensus sequences. Using mixcr v2.1.11, the UMI consensuses were aligned to TRA and TRB V and J templates and assembled into clonotypes. Expanded or contracted clonotypes were those called significant by both edgeR and NoisET, with noise models trained on biological replicates. For edgeR calls, a false discovery rate-adjusted p below 0.01 and a log2 fold-change threshold of 1 were applied. PCA with hierarchical clustering of max-normalized trajectories of the 1000 most abundant clonotypes was used as exploratory dynamics analysis. Separately sequenced CD4+ and CD8+ repertoires were used to assign a CD4 or CD8 phenotype to each responding clone. TCRdb reprocessing: public reads trimmed at Q25 with fastp, clones called with MiXCR, in-frame beta chains kept. Each record represents a unique CDR3 protein, reported with the most common genes and DNA among its rows. What appears here as the V and J calls and clone size reflects TCRdb's work, not the paper's. The sample table holds 350,000 to 500,000 distinct CDR3 sequences, of which around a quarter were seen once. The ten largest make up around 13% of the sample.

These data originate in a study of T-cell memory formation after mild COVID-19 (dated by TCRdb to 2020 to 2022). For context, the study as a whole: TCR sequence clusters from the two donors were found to be largely donor specific. In a couple of donors, T-cell clones that expanded and contracted after mild COVID-19 were followed by sequencing TCRalpha and TCRbeta repertoires longitudinally. The cohort was made up of two young adult volunteers, one female and one male, who were previously healthy. What the study reported, not specific to this receptor: Clones contracting from day 15 to 85 had balanced CD4/CD8 phenotypes, while a second wave expanding from day 15 to 37 was biased towards CD4+. Contracting CD4+ clones were located mainly in the CM and EM memory subsets, whereas CD8+ clones were found to be enriched in EMRA. The study included only a couple of mild cases, and larger cohorts that include severe cases with pre-infection samples were judged to be necessary. The detection of some responding clones in pre-infection memory suggests that pre-existing cross-reactive memory T cells joined the SARS-CoV-2 response. SARS-CoV-2 specificity of the second-wave clones peaking on day 37 was not confirmed.

Per the germline V gene, LGHNA is the CDR1 and YSLEER is the CDR2. V loses 0 bases of germline sequence and J loses 11 bases, and the interval between the two ends is 12 bases. The CDR3 starts with the cysteine, ends with the phenylalanine, and has 13 residues. Only the CDR3 DNA is retained, 39 bases long and in frame from the first base. PBMCs were isolated by Ficoll-Paque density gradient centrifugation. The sequencing input was PBMCs or a T cell subset sorted from them (not recorded which). The sequence links TRBV4-3 to TRBJ2-3, with no confidently assigned D gene. This clonotype originated in an adult woman who had mild COVID-19 (a few samples of this study predate the infection). The sample titles of this study are shuffled in the database, so cell type and time point are left out; the donor was told from shared clones. This receptor carries the CDR3 CASSQDRAGMQYF. The nucleotide sequence is TGCGCCAGCAGCCAAGATAGGGCAGGAATGCAGTATTTT.